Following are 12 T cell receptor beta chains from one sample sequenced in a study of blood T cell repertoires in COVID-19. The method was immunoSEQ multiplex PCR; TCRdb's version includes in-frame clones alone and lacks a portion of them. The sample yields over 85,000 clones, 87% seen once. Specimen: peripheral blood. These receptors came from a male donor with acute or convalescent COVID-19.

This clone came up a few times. The CDR3 sequence: CASSPGTGSFGSYNEQFF. CDR3 sequence (DNA): TGTGCCAGCAGCCCCGGGACAGGCTCGTTTGGTTCCTACAATGAGCAGTTCTTC. V gene TRBV11-2 combines with J gene TRBJ2-1; 8 bases fit TRBD1. The CDR3 has 18 amino acids. J lost 1 base, V lost 5 bases, and 13 bases had no gene match. Germline CDR1 is SGHAT and CDR2 is FQNNGV.

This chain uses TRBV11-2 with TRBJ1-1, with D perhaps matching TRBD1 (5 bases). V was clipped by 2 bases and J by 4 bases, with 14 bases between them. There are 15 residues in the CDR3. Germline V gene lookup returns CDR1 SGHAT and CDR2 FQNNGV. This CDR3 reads CASSLMGQASTEAFF. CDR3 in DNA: TGTGCCAGCAGCTTAATGGGGCAGGCATCCACTGAAGCTTTCTTT.

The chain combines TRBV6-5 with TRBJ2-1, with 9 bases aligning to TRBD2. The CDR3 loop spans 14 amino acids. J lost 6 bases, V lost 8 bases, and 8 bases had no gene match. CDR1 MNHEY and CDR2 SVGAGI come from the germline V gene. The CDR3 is CASSERGVGNEQFF. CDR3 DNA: TGTGCCAGCTCTGAGCGGGGGGTGGGCAATGAGCAGTTCTTC.

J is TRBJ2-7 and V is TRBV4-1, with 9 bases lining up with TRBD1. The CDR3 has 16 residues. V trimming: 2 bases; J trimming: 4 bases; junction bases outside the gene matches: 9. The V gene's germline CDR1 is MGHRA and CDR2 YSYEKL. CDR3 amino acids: CASSQLLDRGGYEQYF. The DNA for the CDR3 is TGCGCCAGCAGCCAACTCCTCGACAGGGGGGGGTACGAGCAGTACTTC.

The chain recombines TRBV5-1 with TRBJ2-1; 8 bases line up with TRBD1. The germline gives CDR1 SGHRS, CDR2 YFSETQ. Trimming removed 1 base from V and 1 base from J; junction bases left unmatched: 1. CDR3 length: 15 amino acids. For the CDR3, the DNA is TGCGCCAGCAGCTTGCGGACAGGGTCCTACAATGAGCAGTTCTTC. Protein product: CASSLRTGSYNEQFF.

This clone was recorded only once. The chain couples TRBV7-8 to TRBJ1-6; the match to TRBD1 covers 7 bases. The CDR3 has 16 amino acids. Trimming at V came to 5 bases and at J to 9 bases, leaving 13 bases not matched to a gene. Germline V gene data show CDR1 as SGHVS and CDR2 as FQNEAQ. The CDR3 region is CASSIKTGPGGSPLHF. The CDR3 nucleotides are TGTGCCAGCAGCATAAAGACAGGGCCAGGGGGTTCACCCCTCCACTTT.

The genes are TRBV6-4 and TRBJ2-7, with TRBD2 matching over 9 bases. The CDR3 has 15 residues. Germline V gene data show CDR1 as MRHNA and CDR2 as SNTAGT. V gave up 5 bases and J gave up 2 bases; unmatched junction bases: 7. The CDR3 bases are TGTGCCAGCAGTCTTGAGGCGGGGGGGACCTACGAGCAGTACTTC. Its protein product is CASSLEAGGTYEQYF.

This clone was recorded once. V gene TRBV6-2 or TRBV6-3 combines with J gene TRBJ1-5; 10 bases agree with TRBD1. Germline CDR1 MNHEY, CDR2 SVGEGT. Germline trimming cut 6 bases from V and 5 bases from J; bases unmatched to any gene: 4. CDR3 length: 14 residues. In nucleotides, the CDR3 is TGTGCCAGCAGCAGGGACAGGGGACATCAGCCCCAGCATTTT. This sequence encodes CASSRDRGHQPQHF.

The CDR3 spells CASSLTGENEKLFF. CDR3 DNA sequence: TGTGCCAGCAGCTTGACAGGGGAGAATGAAAAACTGTTTTTT. The chain has TRBV6-5 and TRBJ1-4, with TRBD1 matching over 8 bases. The J segment lost 5 bases and the V segment lost 6 bases, leaving 5 bases of the junction unmatched. The germline V gene encodes CDR1 MNHEY and CDR2 SVGAGI. The CDR3 is 14 amino acids.

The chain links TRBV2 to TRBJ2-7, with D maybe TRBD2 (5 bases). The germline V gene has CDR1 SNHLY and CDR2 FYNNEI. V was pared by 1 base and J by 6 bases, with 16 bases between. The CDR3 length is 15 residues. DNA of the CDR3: TGTGCCAGCAGTGAAGTGAGGGCAGGTGCGGGCGAGCAGTACTTC. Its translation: CASSEVRAGAGEQYF.

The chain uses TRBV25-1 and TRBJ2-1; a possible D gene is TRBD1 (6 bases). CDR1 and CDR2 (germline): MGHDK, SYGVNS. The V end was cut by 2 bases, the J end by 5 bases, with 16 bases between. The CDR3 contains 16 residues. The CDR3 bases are TGTGCCAGCAGTGAACCCTCCTGGCCAGGGGACAATGAGCAGTTCTTC. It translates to CASSEPSWPGDNEQFF.

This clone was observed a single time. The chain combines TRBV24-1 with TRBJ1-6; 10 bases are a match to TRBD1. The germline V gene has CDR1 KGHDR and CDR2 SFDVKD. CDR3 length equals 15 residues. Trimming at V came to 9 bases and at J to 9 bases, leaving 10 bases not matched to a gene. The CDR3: CATPLVGTGVSPLHF. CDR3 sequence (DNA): TGTGCCACCCCATTGGTGGGGACAGGGGTTTCACCCCTCCACTTT.